This entry lists 4 T cell receptor beta chains sequenced from one sample in a study of response to subunit inactivated influenza vaccine. MiXCR was run by TCRdb on the RT-PCR reads, yielding one entry per CDR3 protein. The sample records about 300,000 distinct CDR3 sequences, about 20% being singletons. This sample comprised PBMCs from blood, obtained less than 22 months after vaccination. These receptor sequences come from a man between 50 and 69 years old who received an inactivated influenza vaccine.

This sequence joins TRBV3-1 and TRBJ2-7; no reliable D call. The CDR3 spans 14 residues. Germline V gene lookup returns CDR1 LGHDT and CDR2 YNNKEL (reference sequence). V lost 3 bases and J lost 0, with 9 bases in between. DNA for the CDR3: TGTGCCAGCAGCCAGATTGACAACTCCTACGAGCAGTACTTC. It specifies CASSQIDNSYEQYF.

V gene TRBV10-3 combines with J gene TRBJ2-3; TRBD1 matches at 12 bases. V dropped 6 bases and J dropped 6; count of bases not matched to a gene: 4. The CDR3 is 14 amino acids. CDR1 and CDR2 from the germline V gene are ENHRY and SYGVKD. CDR3 sequence reads: CAISGDRGRDTQYF. The DNA for the CDR3 is TGTGCCATCAGCGGGGACAGGGGGCGGGATACGCAGTATTTT.

This chain joins TRBV12-3 or TRBV12-4 and TRBJ1-5; 10 positions agree with TRBD1. Germline trimming cut 6 bases from V and 9 bases from J; bases unmatched to any gene: 8. The CDR3 loop spans 14 amino acids. CDR3 DNA: TGTGCCAGCAGGCCCGACAGGGGGCGAGGGCCCCAGCATTTT. Amino acids: CASRPDRGRGPQHF.

This clonotype has at least ten counts. V is TRBV11-2 and J is TRBJ2-3, with 10 bases that match TRBD2. V lost 5 bases, J lost 1 base, and 9 bases stayed unmatched. The CDR3 spans 17 residues. Per the germline V gene, CDR1 is SGHAT and CDR2 is FQNNGV. This CDR3 reads CASSLNSGTSGTDTQYF. The CDR3 coding sequence is TGTGCCAGCAGCCTCAACTCGGGGACTAGCGGCACAGATACGCAGTATTTT. The full variable domain, completed using reference TRBV11-2 and TRBJ2-3, is EAGVAQSPRYKIIEKRQSVAFWCNPISGHATLYWYQQILGQGPKLLIQFQNNGVVDDSQLPKDRFSAERLKGVDSTLKIQPAKLEDSAVYLCASSLNSGTSGTDTQYFGPGTRLTVL.